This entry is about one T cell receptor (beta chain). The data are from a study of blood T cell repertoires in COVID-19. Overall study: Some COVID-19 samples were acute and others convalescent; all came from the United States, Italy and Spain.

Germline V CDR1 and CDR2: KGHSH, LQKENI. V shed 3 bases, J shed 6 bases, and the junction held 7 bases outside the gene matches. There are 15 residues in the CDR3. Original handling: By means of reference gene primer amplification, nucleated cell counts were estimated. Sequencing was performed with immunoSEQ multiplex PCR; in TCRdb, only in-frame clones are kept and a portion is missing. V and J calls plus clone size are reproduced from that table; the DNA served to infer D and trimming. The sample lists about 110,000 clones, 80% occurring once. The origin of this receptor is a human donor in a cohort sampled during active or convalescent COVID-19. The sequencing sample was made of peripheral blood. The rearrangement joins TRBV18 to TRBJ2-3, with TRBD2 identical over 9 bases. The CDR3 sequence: CASSPGLAQQDTQYF. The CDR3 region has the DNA TGTGCCAGCTCACCGGGACTAGCCCAGCAGGATACGCAGTATTTT.